This entry lists 13 T cell receptor beta chains sequenced from one sample in a study of control samples from healthy donors and cancer patients. Generated by immunoSEQ multiplex PCR, the TCRdb table keeps only in-frame clones and is missing some. This sample has under 200,000 clones, with about nine tenths found just once. Input material: blood. All receptors come from a woman aged 25-40 years in good health.

The chain has TRBV18 and TRBJ2-5; the D is unclear. V was clipped by 0 bases and J by 0 bases, with 5 bases between them. CDR3 length equals 14 residues. CDR1 KGHSH and CDR2 LQKENI come from the germline V gene. CDR3 nucleotides: TGTGCCAGCTCACCACCCCAGTACCAAGAGACCCAGTACTTC. This translates into CASSPPQYQETQYF. Supplemented by reference TRBV18 and TRBJ2-5, the full variable domain reads NAGVMQNPRHLVRRRGQEARLRCSPMKGHSHVYWYRQLPEEGLKFMVYLQKENIIDESGMPKERFSAEFPKEGPSILRIQQVVRGDSAAYFCASSPPQYQETQYFGPGTRLLVL.

This rearrangement joins TRBV6-2 or TRBV6-3 to TRBJ2-1; 9 nucleotides line up with TRBD2. The CDR3 totals 15 residues. Losses at the gene ends were 5 bases for V and 3 bases for J; bases not matched to a gene: 5. Looked up from germline, CDR1 is MNHEY and CDR2 is SVGEGT. The DNA of the CDR3 is TGTGCCAGCAGTCGTAGCGGGGGCAACTACAATGAGCAGTTCTTC. Its translation is CASSRSGGNYNEQFF.

CDR3 sequence: CASSPWTGTTGELFF. CDR3 nucleotides: TGTGCCAGCAGTCCATGGACAGGGACCACCGGGGAGCTGTTTTTT. The chain joins TRBV28 to TRBJ2-2; 8 bases map to TRBD1. The CDR3 is 15 amino acids. Germline CDR1 and CDR2: MDHEN and SYDVKM. J gave up 4 bases and V 5 bases, and 6 bases lay outside the gene matches.

On this clone itself: Other nucleotide sequences in the sample specify the same CDR3. The gene calls are TRBV28 and TRBJ1-2, with D possibly being TRBD1 (6 bases). Germline V gene lookup returns CDR1 MDHEN and CDR2 SYDVKM. V was cut by 3 bases and J by 4 bases, with 12 bases left in between. CDR3 length: 14 amino acids. The CDR3 sequence is CASSFGGTSYGYTF. The CDR3, as DNA: TGTGCCAGCAGTTTTGGGGGCACTTCCTATGGCTACACCTTC.

The genes are TRBV5-6 and TRBJ2-5, with D perhaps being TRBD1 or TRBD2 (5 bases each). V lost 4 bases and J lost 2, with 12 bases in between. Germline assignment: CDR1 SGHDT and CDR2 YYEEEE. CDR3 length equals 14 residues. The CDR3 reads CASSPGPVQETQYF. The CDR3 DNA follows: TGTGCCAGCAGCCCGGGACCTGTACAAGAGACCCAGTACTTC.

V and J are TRBV23-1 and TRBJ1-4; 7 bases align to TRBD1. TRBV23-1 is noted as an ORF with a role that remains uncertain. The ends lost 2 bases at V and 3 bases at J; junction bases unmatched: 3. The CDR3 is made up of 15 amino acids. CDR3 nucleotides: TGCGCCAGCAGTCAAACCGGGACAGCTAATGAAAAACTGTTTTTT. Amino acid sequence: CASSQTGTANEKLFF.

The chain combines TRBV11-3 with TRBJ1-1; D is perhaps TRBD1 (6 bases). The CDR3 extends over 14 amino acids. Trimming took off 5 bases at V and 0 bases at J, with 10 bases between the two ends. CDR1 is SGHNT and CDR2 is YENEEA in the germline V gene. The chain's CDR3 is CASSPQGLNTEAFF. As DNA, the CDR3 is TGTGCCAGCAGCCCACAGGGTCTGAACACTGAAGCTTTCTTT.

This sequence joins TRBV7-9 and TRBJ1-2; 10 positions match TRBD1. Per the germline V gene, CDR1 is SEHNR and CDR2 is FQNEAQ (reference sequence). V shed 1 base, J shed 7 bases, and the junction held 3 bases outside the gene matches. This CDR3 spans 14 amino acids. CDR3 in amino acids: CASSLDGTGVGYTF. Written as DNA, the CDR3 is TGTGCCAGCAGCTTAGACGGGACAGGGGTTGGCTACACCTTC.

The chain recombines TRBV28 with TRBJ2-5; 10 positions agree with TRBD1. The ends lost 1 base at V and 5 bases at J; junction bases unmatched: 4. Per the germline V gene, CDR1 is MDHEN and CDR2 is SYDVKM. The CDR3 extends over 15 amino acids. DNA of the CDR3: TGTGCCAGCAGTTTATTGGGACAGGGGAGGGAGACCCAGTACTTC. Translation: CASSLLGQGRETQYF.

V and J are TRBV19 and TRBJ2-2, with TRBD2 identical over 8 bases. V dropped 4 bases and J dropped 6; count of bases not matched to a gene: 10. The CDR3 consists of 16 residues. Looked up from germline, CDR1 is LNHDA and CDR2 is SQIVND (reference sequence). CDR3 amino acids: CASSTLLLAGSGELFF. In DNA form, the CDR3 reads TGTGCCAGTAGTACCCTACTTTTAGCGGGATCCGGGGAGCTGTTTTTT. The full variable domain, its missing parts supplied by reference TRBV19 and TRBJ2-2, is DGGITQSPKYLFRKEGQNVTLSCEQNLNHDAMYWYRQDPGQGLRLIYYSQIVNDFQKGDIAEGYSVSREKKESFPLTVTSAQKNPTAFYLCASSTLLLAGSGELFFGEGSRLTVL.

V usage is TRBV7-8 and J usage is TRBJ1-4, with TRBD1 matching over 10 bases. V was pared by 3 bases and J by 7 bases, with 5 bases of the junction left unmatched. Germline V CDR1 and CDR2: SGHVS, FQNEAQ. This CDR3 has 15 amino acids. CDR3 amino acids: CASSFPTGGGEKLFF. In nucleotides, the CDR3 is TGTGCCAGCAGCTTCCCGACAGGGGGCGGTGAAAAACTGTTTTTT. The full variable domain, rest sourced from reference TRBV7-8 and TRBJ1-4, is GAGVSQSPRYKVAKRGQDVALRCDPISGHVSLFWYQQALGQGPEFLTYFQNEAQLDKSGLPSDRFFAERPEGSVSTLKIQRTQQEDSAVYLCASSFPTGGGEKLFFGSGTQLSVL.

V is TRBV7-2 and J is TRBJ2-1; a weak D match, TRBD2 (6 bases). Trimming shortened V by 1 base and J by 0 bases, and 10 bases separated the two germline ends. This CDR3 has 16 residues. From germline, CDR1 is SGHTA and CDR2 FQGNSA. The CDR3 spells CASSLGASDSYNEQFF. CDR3 coding DNA: TGTGCCAGCAGCTTAGGGGCTAGCGACTCCTACAATGAGCAGTTCTTC.

V gene TRBV29-1 combines with J gene TRBJ2-7; TRBD2 aligns across 7 bases. CDR3 length: 15 residues. The V and J ends lost 0 bases and 3 bases, in that order; junction bases with no gene match: 8. The germline gives CDR1 SQVTM, CDR2 ANQGSEA. CDR3 residues: CSVEDRGGGRYEQYF. The CDR3 nucleotides read TGCAGCGTTGAAGATCGCGGGGGTGGGCGCTACGAGCAGTACTTC.